A selection of T cell receptor beta chains follows, all from one sample in a study of cytomegalovirus exposure and HLA in healthy donors. Produced via immunoSEQ multiplex PCR; TCRdb's table is partial and in-frame only. Its table records 50,000 to 70,000 clones. The sequencing input was PBMCs. The receptors shown here come from a male donor in good health and CMV-seronegative. Each CDR3 is given with its conserved first and last residue. The order of the fields is J gene, V gene, D gene, CDR3 protein, CDR3 DNA. A D gene is named only where the DNA matches it firmly.

J: TRBJ2-1
V: TRBV7-2
D: NA
CDR3: CASSLLRGRRDNEQFF
DNA: TGTGCCAGCAGCCTCCTAAGGGGACGGAGGGACAATGAGCAGTTCTTC

J: TRBJ2-3
V: TRBV9
D: TRBD2
CDR3: CASSVGAGGAGDTQYF
DNA: TGTGCCAGCAGCGTTGGGGCGGGGGGGGCAGGGGATACGCAGTATTTT

J: TRBJ1-3
V: TRBV7-6
D: NA
CDR3: CASSLGQGSSGNTIYF
DNA: TGTGCCAGCAGCTTAGGGCAGGGTAGCTCTGGAAACACCATATATTTT

J: TRBJ1-2
V: TRBV6-5
D: NA
CDR3: CASSYQGGAAGYTF
DNA: TGTGCCAGCAGTTATCAGGGAGGAGCGGCTGGCTACACCTTC

J: TRBJ2-2
V: TRBV6-5
D: TRBD1
CDR3: CASSRPGQGELFF
DNA: TGTGCCAGCAGCCGACCCGGACAGGGAGAGCTGTTTTTT

J: TRBJ2-3
V: TRBV6-5
D: NA
CDR3: CASSYSSREADTQYF
DNA: TGTGCCAGCAGTTACTCCTCTAGGGAGGCAGATACGCAGTATTTT

J: TRBJ2-5
V: TRBV4-3
D: TRBD2
CDR3: CASSQDRNRGEETQYF
DNA: TGCGCCAGCAGCCAAGATAGGAACCGGGGGGAAGAGACCCAGTACTTC

J: TRBJ2-2
V: TRBV30
D: NA
CDR3: CAWSQSGELFF
DNA: TGTGCCTGGAGTCAGTCCGGGGAGCTGTTTTTT

J: TRBJ2-5
V: TRBV7-2
D: TRBD1
CDR3: CASSLAGGEETQYF
DNA: TGTGCCAGCAGCTTAGCAGGGGGCGAGGAGACCCAGTACTTC

J: TRBJ2-1
V: TRBV6-1
D: TRBD1
CDR3: CASKGTGSDNEQFF
DNA: TGTGCCAGCAAAGGGACAGGGTCCGACAATGAGCAGTTCTTC

J: TRBJ2-7
V: TRBV28
D: NA
CDR3: CASRGGQSSLEQYF
DNA: TGTGCCAGCAGGGGGGGACAGAGCTCCCTCGAGCAGTACTTC